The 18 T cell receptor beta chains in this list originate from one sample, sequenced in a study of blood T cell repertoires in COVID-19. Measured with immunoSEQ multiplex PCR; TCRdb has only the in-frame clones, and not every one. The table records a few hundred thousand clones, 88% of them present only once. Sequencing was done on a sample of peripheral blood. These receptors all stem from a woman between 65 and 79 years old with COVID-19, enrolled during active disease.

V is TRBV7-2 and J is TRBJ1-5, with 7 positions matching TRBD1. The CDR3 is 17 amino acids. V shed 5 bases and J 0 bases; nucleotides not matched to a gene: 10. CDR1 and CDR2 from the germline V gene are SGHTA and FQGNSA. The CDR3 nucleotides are TGTGCCAGCAGCCAAGACCGGGACAGAAATAGCAATCAGCCCCAGCATTTT. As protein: CASSQDRDRNSNQPQHF.

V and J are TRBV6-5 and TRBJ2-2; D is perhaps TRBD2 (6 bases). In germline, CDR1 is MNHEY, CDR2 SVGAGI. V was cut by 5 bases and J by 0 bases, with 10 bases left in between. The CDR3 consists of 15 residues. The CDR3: CASSNSGANTGELFF. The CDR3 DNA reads TGTGCCAGCAGTAATAGCGGAGCGAACACCGGGGAGCTGTTTTTT.

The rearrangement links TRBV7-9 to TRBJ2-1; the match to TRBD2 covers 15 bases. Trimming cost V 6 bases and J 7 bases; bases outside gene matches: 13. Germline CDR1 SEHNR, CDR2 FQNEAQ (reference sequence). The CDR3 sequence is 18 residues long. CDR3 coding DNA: TGTGCCAGCAGACTATTACCGGGACTAGCGGGGGGAAATAATGAGCAGTTCTTC. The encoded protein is CASRLLPGLAGGNNEQFF. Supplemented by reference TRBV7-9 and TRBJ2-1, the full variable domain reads DTGVSQNPRHKITKRGQNVTFRCDPISEHNRLYWYRQTLGQGPEFLTYFQNEAQLEKSRLLSDRFSAERPKGSFSTLEIQRTEQGDSAMYLCASRLLPGLAGGNNEQFFGPGTRLTVL.

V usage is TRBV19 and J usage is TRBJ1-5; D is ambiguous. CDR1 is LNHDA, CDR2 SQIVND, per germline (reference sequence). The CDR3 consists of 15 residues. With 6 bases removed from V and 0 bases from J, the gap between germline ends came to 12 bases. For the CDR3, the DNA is TGTGCCAGTAGATGGGCAGCATATAGCAATCAGCCCCAGCATTTT. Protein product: CASRWAAYSNQPQHF.

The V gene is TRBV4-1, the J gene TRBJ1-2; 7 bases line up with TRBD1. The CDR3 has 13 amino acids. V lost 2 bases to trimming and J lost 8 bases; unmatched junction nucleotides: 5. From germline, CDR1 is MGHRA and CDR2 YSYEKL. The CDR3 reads CASSQRTGDGYTF. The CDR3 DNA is TGCGCCAGCAGCCAACGTACAGGGGACGGCTACACCTTC.

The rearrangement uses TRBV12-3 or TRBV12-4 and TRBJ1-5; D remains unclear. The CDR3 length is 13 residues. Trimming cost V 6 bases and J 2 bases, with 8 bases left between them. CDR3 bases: TGTGCCAGCAGCTCGGGTCGCAATCAGCCCCAGCATTTT. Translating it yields CASSSGRNQPQHF.

The CDR3 coding sequence is TGTGCCACAAAACAGGGGTTTAGTACAGATACGCAGTATTTT. Its translation is CATKQGFSTDTQYF. The rearrangement uses TRBV6-5 and TRBJ2-3; 7 nucleotides line up with TRBD1. V was clipped by 10 bases and J by 3 bases; unmatched bases: 10. Looked up from germline, CDR1 is MNHEY and CDR2 is SVGAGI. The CDR3 length is 14 residues.

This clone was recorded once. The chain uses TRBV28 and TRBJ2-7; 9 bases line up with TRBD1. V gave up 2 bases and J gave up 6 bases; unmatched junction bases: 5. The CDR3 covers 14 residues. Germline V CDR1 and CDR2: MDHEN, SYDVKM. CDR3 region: CASSLGTGIREQYF. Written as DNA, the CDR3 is TGTGCCAGCAGTTTAGGGACAGGGATTCGCGAGCAGTACTTC.

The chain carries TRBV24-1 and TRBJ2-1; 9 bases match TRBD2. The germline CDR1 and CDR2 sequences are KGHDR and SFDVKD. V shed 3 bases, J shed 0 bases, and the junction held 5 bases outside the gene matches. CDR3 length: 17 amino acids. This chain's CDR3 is CATSDPRGGDSYNEQFF. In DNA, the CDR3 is TGTGCCACCAGTGATCCGCGGGGGGGCGACTCCTACAATGAGCAGTTCTTC.

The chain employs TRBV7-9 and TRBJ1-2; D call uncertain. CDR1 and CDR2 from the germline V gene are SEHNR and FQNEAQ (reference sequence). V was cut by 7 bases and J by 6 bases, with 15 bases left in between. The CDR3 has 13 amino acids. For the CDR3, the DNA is TGTGCCAGCATGCGGGGTCTCGGGGATGGCTACACCTTC. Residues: CASMRGLGDGYTF. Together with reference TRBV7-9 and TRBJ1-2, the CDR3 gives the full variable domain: DTGVSQNPRHKITKRGQNVTFRCDPISEHNRLYWYRQTLGQGPEFLTYFQNEAQLEKSRLLSDRFSAERPKGSFSTLEIQRTEQGDSAMYLCASMRGLGDGYTFGSGTRLTVV.

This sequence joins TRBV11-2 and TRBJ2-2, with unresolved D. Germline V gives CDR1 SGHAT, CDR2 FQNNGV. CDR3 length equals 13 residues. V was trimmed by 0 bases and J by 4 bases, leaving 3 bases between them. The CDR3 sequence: CASSLDLTGELFF. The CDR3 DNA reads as TGTGCCAGCAGCTTAGATCTCACCGGGGAGCTGTTTTTT. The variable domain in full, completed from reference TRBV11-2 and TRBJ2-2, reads EAGVAQSPRYKIIEKRQSVAFWCNPISGHATLYWYQQILGQGPKLLIQFQNNGVVDDSQLPKDRFSAERLKGVDSTLKIQPAKLEDSAVYLCASSLDLTGELFFGEGSRLTVL.

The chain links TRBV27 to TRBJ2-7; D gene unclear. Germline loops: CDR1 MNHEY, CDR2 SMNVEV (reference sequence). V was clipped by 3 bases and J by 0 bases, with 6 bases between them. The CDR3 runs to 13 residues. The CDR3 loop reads CASSFQVSYEQYF. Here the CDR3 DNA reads TGTGCCAGCAGTTTCCAGGTCTCCTACGAGCAGTACTTC.

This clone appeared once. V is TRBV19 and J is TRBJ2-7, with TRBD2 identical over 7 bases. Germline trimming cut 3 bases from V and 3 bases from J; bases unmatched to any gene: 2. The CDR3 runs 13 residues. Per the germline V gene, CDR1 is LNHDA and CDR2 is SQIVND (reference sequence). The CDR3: CASSIQRGYEQYF. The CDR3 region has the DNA TGTGCCAGTAGTATCCAGCGGGGCTACGAGCAGTACTTC.

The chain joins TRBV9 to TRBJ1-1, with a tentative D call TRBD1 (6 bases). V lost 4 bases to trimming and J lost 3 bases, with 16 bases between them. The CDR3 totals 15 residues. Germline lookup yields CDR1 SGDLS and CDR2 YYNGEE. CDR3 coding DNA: TGTGCCAGCAGCCCCAGACAGGTGCTTGACACTGAAGCTTTCTTT. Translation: CASSPRQVLDTEAFF.

CDR3 sequence (DNA): TGTGCCAGCAGCCAAGTTAGCGAGACCCAGTACTTC. Amino acid sequence: CASSQVSETQYF. The V call is TRBV3-1 (or the pseudogene TRBV3-2), the J call TRBJ2-5; no definite D call. V shed 1 base and J shed 5 bases, with 5 bases lying between them. There are 12 residues in the CDR3. Per germline, CDR1 LGHDT and CDR2 YNNKEL (reference sequence).

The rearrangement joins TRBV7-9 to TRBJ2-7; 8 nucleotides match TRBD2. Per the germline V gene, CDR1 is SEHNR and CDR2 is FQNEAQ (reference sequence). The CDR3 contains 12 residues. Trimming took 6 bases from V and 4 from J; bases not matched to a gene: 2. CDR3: CASSGGRYEQYF. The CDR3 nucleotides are TGTGCCAGCAGTGGCGGGAGGTACGAGCAGTACTTC.

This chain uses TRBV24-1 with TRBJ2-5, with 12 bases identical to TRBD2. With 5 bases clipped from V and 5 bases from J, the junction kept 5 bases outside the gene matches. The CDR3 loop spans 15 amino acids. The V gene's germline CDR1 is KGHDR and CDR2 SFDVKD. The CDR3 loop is CATSGRLAGVETQYF. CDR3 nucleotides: TGTGCCACCAGTGGGAGACTAGCGGGAGTGGAGACCCAGTACTTC.

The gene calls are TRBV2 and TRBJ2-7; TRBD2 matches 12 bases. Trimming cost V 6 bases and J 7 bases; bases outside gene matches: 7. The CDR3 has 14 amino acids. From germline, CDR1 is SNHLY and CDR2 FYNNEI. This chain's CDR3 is CASRKLAGGGEQYF. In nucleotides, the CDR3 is TGTGCCAGCAGAAAGCTAGCGGGAGGGGGGGAGCAGTACTTC.